This T cell receptor (beta chain) comes out of a study of T cells in Graves' hyperthyroidism and ophthalmopathy. Amplification of TCR beta CDR3 regions was performed using RNA transcripts as template. Researchers ran a first-round RT-PCR on the TCR CDR3 using the HTBI primer set. MiXCR, run by TCRdb on the multiplex PCR reads, gives a single entry per CDR3 protein. Of approximately 600,000 distinct CDR3 sequences in the sample, around 21% were seen once. Germline CDR1 and CDR2: PRHDT and FYEKMQ (reference sequence). CDR3 size: 14 residues. The V and J ends lost 8 bases and 3 bases respectively, with 16 bases between them. A NOSPECS grade of at least 4, a Clinical Activity Score of at least 3 and duration under 3 months were recorded in ophthalmopathy patients. In making diagnoses, clinical symptoms, serum thyroxine and TRAb, thyroid ultrasound and orbital computed tomography were all used.

This chain connects TRBV13 to TRBJ1-1; possible D gene TRBD1, 5 bases. Material for sequencing was blood. The clonotype was recovered from a man aged 30 to 45 with Graves' ophthalmopathy. This CDR3 reads CASRPGGGDTEAFF. CDR3 bases: TGTGCCAGCCGGCCCGGGGGAGGGGACACTGAAGCTTTCTTT.